This paragraph covers one TCR beta chain sequence. The antigen is unknown. This sample was included in a study of PD-L1 blockade in urothelial cancer. Study overall: Samples came from 3 weeks, at the second dose, and 6 weeks into treatment.

Study-level points and caveats: Durable-benefit cases showed more tumor-associated blood clone expansion at 3 weeks.

The germline V gene has CDR1 SGHTA and CDR2 FQGNSA. V shed 3 bases, J shed 4 bases, and the junction held 7 bases outside the gene matches. The CDR3 runs to 15 residues. For each patient, 1 to 8 samples were obtained, pretreatment and on-treatment. Sequencing used immunoSEQ multiplex PCR; TCRdb keeps in-frame clones, though not all of them. The data hold about 73,000 clones, with about 89% observed a single time. The chain carries TRBV7-2 and TRBJ2-3, with 7 bases lining up with TRBD2. Sequencing used PBMCs, obtained around atezolizumab (anti-PD-L1) treatment. This receptor was obtained from a man aged 55 to 70 with urothelial cancer. The CDR3 sequence is CASSFPGLTADTQYF. CDR3 DNA sequence: TGTGCCAGCAGCTTCCCGGGACTAACCGCAGATACGCAGTATTTT.